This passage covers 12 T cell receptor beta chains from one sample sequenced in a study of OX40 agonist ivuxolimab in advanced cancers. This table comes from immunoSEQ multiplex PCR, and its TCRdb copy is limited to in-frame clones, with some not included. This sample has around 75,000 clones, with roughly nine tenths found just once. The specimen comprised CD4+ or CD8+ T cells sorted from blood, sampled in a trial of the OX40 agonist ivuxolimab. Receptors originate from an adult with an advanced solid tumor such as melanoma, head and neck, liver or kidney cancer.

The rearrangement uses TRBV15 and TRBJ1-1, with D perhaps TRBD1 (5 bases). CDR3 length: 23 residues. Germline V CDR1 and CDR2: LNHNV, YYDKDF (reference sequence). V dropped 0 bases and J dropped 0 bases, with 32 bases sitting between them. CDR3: CATSRDGRSVNPGMDPMNTEAFF. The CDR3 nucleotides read TGTGCCACCAGCAGAGATGGCCGTTCTGTGAATCCAGGGATGGACCCCATGAACACTGAAGCTTTCTTT.

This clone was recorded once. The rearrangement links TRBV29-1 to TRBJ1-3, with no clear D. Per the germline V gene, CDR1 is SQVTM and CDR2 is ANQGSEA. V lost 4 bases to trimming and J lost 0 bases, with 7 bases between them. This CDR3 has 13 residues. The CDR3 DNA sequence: TGCAGCGTTGCTCGGAGCTCTGGAAACACCATATATTTT. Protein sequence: CSVARSSGNTIYF.

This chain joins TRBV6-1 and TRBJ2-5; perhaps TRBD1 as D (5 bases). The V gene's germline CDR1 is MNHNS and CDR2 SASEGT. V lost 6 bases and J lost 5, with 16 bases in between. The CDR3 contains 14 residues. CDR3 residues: CASRSIRGSETQYF. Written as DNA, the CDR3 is TGTGCCAGCAGGAGCATTAGGGGCTCGGAGACCCAGTACTTC.

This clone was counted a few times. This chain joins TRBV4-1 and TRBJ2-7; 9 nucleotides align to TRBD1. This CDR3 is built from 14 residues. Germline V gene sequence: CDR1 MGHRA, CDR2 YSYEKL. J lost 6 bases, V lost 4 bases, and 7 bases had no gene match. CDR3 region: CASSLRDRVGEQYF. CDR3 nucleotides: TGCGCCAGCAGCCTTCGGGACAGGGTCGGCGAGCAGTACTTC.

CDR3 region: CASRTSGGQETQYF. The CDR3 DNA is TGCGCCAGCAGAACTTCCGGGGGGCAAGAGACCCAGTACTTC. The genes are TRBV5-1 and TRBJ2-5; 7 bases are shared with TRBD2. CDR1 and CDR2 from the germline V gene are SGHRS and YFSETQ. This CDR3 comprises 14 residues. V shed 5 bases, J shed 2 bases, and the junction held 6 bases outside the gene matches.

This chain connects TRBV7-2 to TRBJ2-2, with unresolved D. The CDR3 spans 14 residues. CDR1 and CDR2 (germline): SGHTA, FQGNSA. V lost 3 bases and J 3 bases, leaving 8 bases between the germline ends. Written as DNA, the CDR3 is TGTGCCAGCAGCTTTTGGGCCGACACCGGGGAGCTGTTTTTT. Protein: CASSFWADTGELFF.

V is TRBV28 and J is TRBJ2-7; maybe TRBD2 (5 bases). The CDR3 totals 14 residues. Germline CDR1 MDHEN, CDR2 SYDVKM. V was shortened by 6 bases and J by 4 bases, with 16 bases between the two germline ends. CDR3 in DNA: TGTGCCAGCAGGGCACACGCCGGCGGGTACGAGCAGTACTTC. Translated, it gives CASRAHAGGYEQYF.

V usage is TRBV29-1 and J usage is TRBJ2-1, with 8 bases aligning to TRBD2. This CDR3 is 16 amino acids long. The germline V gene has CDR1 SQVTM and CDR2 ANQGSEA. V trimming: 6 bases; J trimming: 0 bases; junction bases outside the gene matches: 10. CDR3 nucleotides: TGCAGCGTCGACCTACTAGCGGCTAGCTCCTACAATGAGCAGTTCTTC. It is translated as CSVDLLAASSYNEQFF.

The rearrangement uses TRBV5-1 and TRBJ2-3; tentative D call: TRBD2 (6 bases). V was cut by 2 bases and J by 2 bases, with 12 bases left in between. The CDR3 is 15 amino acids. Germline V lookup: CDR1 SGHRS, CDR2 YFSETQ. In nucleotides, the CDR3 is TGCGCCAGCAGCTTCCGGGTGGGACTCACAGATACGCAGTATTTT. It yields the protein CASSFRVGLTDTQYF.

The CDR3 spells CASSMGASGNYEQYF. CDR3 nucleotides: TGTGCCAGTAGTATGGGGGCTAGCGGCAATTACGAGCAGTACTTC. V usage is TRBV19 and J usage is TRBJ2-7; the D gene is possibly TRBD2 (7 bases). This CDR3 is built from 15 residues. Trimming left V 3 bases short and J 4 bases short, with 16 bases between. CDR1 is LNHDA and CDR2 is SQIVND in the germline V gene (reference sequence).

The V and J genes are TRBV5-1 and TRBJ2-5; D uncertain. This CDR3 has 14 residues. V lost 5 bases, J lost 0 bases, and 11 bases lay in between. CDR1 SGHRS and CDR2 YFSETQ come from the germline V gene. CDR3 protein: CASRWQTDQETQYF. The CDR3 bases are TGCGCCAGCAGGTGGCAGACCGACCAAGAGACCCAGTACTTC.

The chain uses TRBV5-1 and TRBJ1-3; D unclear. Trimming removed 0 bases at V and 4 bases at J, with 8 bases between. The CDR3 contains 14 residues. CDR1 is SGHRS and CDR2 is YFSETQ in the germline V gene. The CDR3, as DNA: TGCGCCAGCAGCTTGGATATAGGGGGAAACACCATATATTTT. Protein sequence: CASSLDIGGNTIYF.